These 28 T cell receptor beta chains were sequenced from one sample in a study of blood T cell repertoires in COVID-19. Sequencing used immunoSEQ multiplex PCR; TCRdb keeps in-frame clones, though not all of them. The sample includes about 66,000 clones, 90% to 95% of them seen just once. The material sequenced was peripheral blood. The receptors come from a human donor in a cohort sampled during active COVID-19.

This chain uses TRBV2 with TRBJ2-2, with D possibly TRBD1 on 5 matching bases. The ends were cut back, 6 bases at V and 9 bases at J, with 17 bases in the middle. Per germline, CDR1 SNHLY and CDR2 FYNNEI. This CDR3 is built from 14 residues. The CDR3 sequence: CASSHPDSSRELFF. CDR3 DNA sequence: TGTGCCAGCAGCCATCCCGACAGTTCCCGGGAGCTGTTTTTT.

The chain uses TRBV2 and TRBJ2-1; 16 positions match TRBD2. Trimming took 5 bases from V and 9 from J; bases not matched to a gene: 7. Germline V gene data show CDR1 as SNHLY and CDR2 as FYNNEI. This CDR3 contains 16 residues. CDR3 DNA sequence: TGTGCCAGCAGTCCCGGGACTAGCGGGGGGGCCGGTGAGCAGTTCTTC. Protein sequence: CASSPGTSGGAGEQFF.

The chain employs TRBV7-8 and TRBJ2-2; 9 bases map to TRBD1. The CDR3 sequence is 16 residues long. V was pared by 5 bases and J by 6 bases, with 10 bases of the junction left unmatched. The germline V gene encodes CDR1 SGHVS and CDR2 FQNEAQ. Written as DNA, the CDR3 is TGTGCCAGCAGCCACAGAGGGACAGGGTCCCCCGGGGAGCTGTTTTTT. Protein product: CASSHRGTGSPGELFF. Complete variable domain (other parts from reference TRBV7-8 and TRBJ2-2): GAGVSQSPRYKVAKRGQDVALRCDPISGHVSLFWYQQALGQGPEFLTYFQNEAQLDKSGLPSDRFFAERPEGSVSTLKIQRTQQEDSAVYLCASSHRGTGSPGELFFGEGSRLTVL.

The rearrangement uses TRBV19 and TRBJ1-2, with 8 bases identical to TRBD1. Unmatched junction bases numbered 2, after V lost 2 bases and J lost 6 bases. Germline V gene data show CDR1 as LNHDA and CDR2 as SQIVND (reference sequence). The CDR3 consists of 13 residues. The CDR3 sequence is CASSIQGADGYTF. Here the CDR3 DNA reads TGTGCCAGTAGTATACAGGGGGCGGATGGCTACACCTTC.

The chain joins TRBV7-2 to TRBJ2-5; tentatively, D is TRBD1 (6 bases). The CDR3 is 16 residues long. V was cut by 5 bases and J by 5 bases, with 21 bases left in between. In germline, CDR1 is SGHTA, CDR2 FQGNSA. The CDR3 is CASSANSRGIGETQYF. CDR3 DNA sequence: TGTGCCAGCAGCGCCAATAGCAGGGGAATCGGGGAGACCCAGTACTTC. The variable domain in full, with the rest retrieved from reference TRBV7-2 and TRBJ2-5, is GAGVSQSPSNKVTEKGKDVELRCDPISGHTALYWYRQSLGQGLEFLIYFQGNSAPDKSGLPSDRFSAERTGGSVSTLTIQRTQQEDSAVYLCASSANSRGIGETQYFGPGTRLLVL.

The rearrangement joins TRBV28 to TRBJ2-1, with TRBD2 matching 11 bases. CDR3 size: 15 residues. V lost 6 bases to trimming and J lost 3 bases; unmatched junction nucleotides: 4. CDR1 MDHEN and CDR2 SYDVKM come from the germline V gene. The DNA for the CDR3 is TGTGCCAGCAGAACACTAGCGGGAGACTACAATGAGCAGTTCTTC. Residues: CASRTLAGDYNEQFF.

This clone was recorded a few times. The chain has TRBV5-1 and TRBJ2-1; D may be TRBD2 (5 bases). V was shortened by 5 bases and J by 8 bases, with 17 bases between the two germline ends. This CDR3 is 14 amino acids long. CDR1 and CDR2 from the germline V gene are SGHRS and YFSETQ. The CDR3 coding sequence is TGCGCCAGCAGTTTAACTAGGACGATGGATGAGCAGTTCTTC. Its protein product is CASSLTRTMDEQFF.

The chain recombines TRBV6-2 or TRBV6-3 with TRBJ2-5; no clear D. The CDR3 length is 13 residues. Per germline, CDR1 MNHEY and CDR2 SVGEGT. Trimming cost V 2 bases and J 7 bases, with 11 bases left between them. In DNA, the CDR3 is TGTGCCAGCAGTTACGGGCAGGAAGGGACCCAGTACTTC. Translation gives CASSYGQEGTQYF.

The chain employs TRBV11-2 and TRBJ2-3; 7 bases agree with TRBD2. The CDR3 covers 14 residues. V was pared by 8 bases and J by 2 bases, with 7 bases of the junction left unmatched. The germline CDR1 and CDR2 sequences are SGHAT and FQNNGV. The CDR3 region has the DNA TGTGCCAGCGGGCAGGGAGGGGTCACAGATACGCAGTATTTT. Its translation is CASGQGGVTDTQYF.

The V gene is TRBV7-3, the J gene TRBJ2-1, with 14 bases matching TRBD2. Unmatched junction bases numbered 7, after V lost 4 bases and J lost 8 bases. The germline V gene has CDR1 SGHTA and CDR2 FQGTGA. The CDR3 has 16 amino acids. The CDR3 loop reads CASSSSPGLAGDEQFF. CDR3 nucleotide sequence: TGTGCCAGCAGCTCGTCTCCGGGACTAGCGGGAGATGAGCAGTTCTTC.

As to this clone: The same CDR3 also results from other DNA sequences found in this sample. The V call is TRBV5-1, the J call TRBJ1-1; maybe TRBD1 (5 bases). Trimming took off 4 bases at V and 1 base at J, with 8 bases between the two ends. The germline V gene encodes CDR1 SGHRS and CDR2 YFSETQ. The length of the CDR3 is 13 residues. CDR3: CASSRTGNTEAFF. The CDR3 DNA reads TGCGCCAGCAGCAGAACAGGGAACACTGAAGCTTTCTTT.

The chain links TRBV9 to TRBJ1-2; 7 nucleotides agree with TRBD1. The V gene end was trimmed by 0 bases and the J gene end by 3 bases; junction bases not matched to a gene: 5. Germline CDR1 SGDLS, CDR2 YYNGEE. This CDR3 region has 15 residues. The CDR3 is CASSVGGQGDYGYTF. The CDR3 DNA reads as TGTGCCAGCAGCGTAGGGGGGCAGGGGGACTATGGCTACACCTTC.

The chain joins TRBV7-9 to TRBJ1-1; D remains ambiguous. The CDR3 spans 14 residues. With 5 bases removed from V and 0 bases from J, the gap between germline ends came to 10 bases. The germline gives CDR1 SEHNR, CDR2 FQNEAQ (reference sequence). The CDR3, as DNA: TGTGCCAGCAGCCCAACAAATATGAACACTGAAGCTTTCTTT. This translates into CASSPTNMNTEAFF.

This clone is a singleton in its sample. The germline gene is not matched at one end of the junction; a read error may be the cause. This chain connects TRBV11-2 to TRBJ2-3; no clear D. The CDR3 loop spans 13 amino acids. Germline loops: CDR1 SGHAT, CDR2 FQNNGV. CDR3: CTSSYRSVDTQYF. CDR3 bases: TGTACCAGCAGCTATAGATCGGTGGATACGCAGTATTTT.

CDR3 nucleotide sequence: TGTGCCAGCAGTTGTTCAGGACAGGGGATTGAGCAGTACTTC. Protein product: CASSCSGQGIEQYF. The genes are TRBV6-7 and TRBJ2-7; 9 nucleotides align to TRBD1. TRBV6-7 is flagged as an ORF with uncertain function. The CDR3 spans 14 residues. V gave up 4 bases and J gave up 7 bases; unmatched junction bases: 8.

The chain recombines TRBV3-1 (or the pseudogene TRBV3-2) with TRBJ2-1; 7 bases map to TRBD2. The V and J ends lost 0 bases and 7 bases, in that order; junction bases with no gene match: 12. The CDR3 has 17 residues. The germline gives CDR1 LGHDT, CDR2 YNNKEL (reference sequence). The CDR3 protein is CASSQEKGGRRNNEQFF. CDR3 sequence (DNA): TGTGCCAGCAGCCAAGAGAAGGGCGGGAGAAGAAATAATGAGCAGTTCTTC.

This clone has only one observation. The gene calls are TRBV7-3 and TRBJ1-1, with TRBD1 matching over 9 bases. V lost 5 bases and J lost 9; bases outside the gene matches: 10. CDR1 is SGHTA, CDR2 FQGTGA, per germline. The CDR3 spans 14 residues. CDR3 residues: CASSRGTGWGKAFF. The CDR3 bases are TGTGCCAGCAGCAGAGGGACAGGGTGGGGGAAAGCTTTCTTT.

This clone was seen just once. J is TRBJ2-5 and V is TRBV7-9; TRBD1 matches 8 bases. This CDR3 contains 16 residues. V shed 1 base, J shed 6 bases, and the junction held 10 bases outside the gene matches. Germline V lookup: CDR1 SEHNR, CDR2 FQNEAQ (reference sequence). The CDR3 protein is CASSLEGTGFRKTQYF. CDR3 sequence (DNA): TGTGCCAGCAGCTTAGAAGGGACAGGCTTTCGGAAGACCCAGTACTTC.

J is TRBJ1-2 and V is TRBV6-6; a possible D gene is TRBD1 (6 bases). Germline assignment: CDR1 MNHNY and CDR2 SVGAGI (reference sequence). The CDR3 covers 16 residues. The V and J ends lost 4 bases and 7 bases respectively, with 22 bases between them. CDR3 bases: TGTGCCAGCAGTTTCGCCCCGACCGGGGGGCGAGGTGGCTACACCTTC. Its translation is CASSFAPTGGRGGYTF.

Here the CDR3 DNA reads TGTGCCTGGAGTCGACAGGGGGCTGGAAACACCATATATTTT. Amino acids: CAWSRQGAGNTIYF. V usage is TRBV30 and J usage is TRBJ1-3; 9 bases fit TRBD1. The CDR3 is made up of 14 amino acids. With 2 bases clipped from V and 2 bases from J, the junction kept 1 base outside the gene matches. Looked up from germline, CDR1 is GTSNPN and CDR2 is SVGIG (reference sequence).

The rearrangement links TRBV5-1 to TRBJ2-1; 13 nucleotides line up with TRBD2. This CDR3 has 15 residues. The trim removed 2 bases at V and 8 bases at J, leaving 4 bases unmatched. Germline V gene data show CDR1 as SGHRS and CDR2 as YFSETQ. CDR3 sequence: CASSLGLAGDDEQFF. The CDR3 DNA reads as TGCGCCAGCAGCTTAGGACTAGCGGGGGACGATGAGCAGTTCTTC.

This sequence joins TRBV24-1 and TRBJ2-1, with 10 bases fitting TRBD2. CDR1 and CDR2 from the germline V gene are KGHDR and SFDVKD. V lost 3 bases to trimming and J lost 7 bases; unmatched junction nucleotides: 11. CDR3 length equals 17 residues. The CDR3 bases are TGTGCCACCAGTGATCAAGCTATAGCGGGAGGTTGGAATGAGCAGTTCTTC. Translation: CATSDQAIAGGWNEQFF.

The gene calls are TRBV11-3 and TRBJ1-6, with TRBD1 as a possible D gene (5 bases). Germline V gene lookup returns CDR1 SGHNT and CDR2 YENEEA. Trimming pared 5 bases from V and 7 bases from J, leaving 9 bases between. CDR3 size: 13 residues. The CDR3 region has the DNA TGTGCCAGCAGCCAGGGTGGCAATTCACCCCTCCACTTT. Amino acids: CASSQGGNSPLHF. Filled out from reference TRBV11-3 and TRBJ1-6, the complete variable domain reads EAGVVQSPRYKIIEKKQPVAFWCNPISGHNTLYWYLQNLGQGPELLIRYENEEAVDDSQLPKDRFSAERLKGVDSTLKIQPAELGDSAVYLCASSQGGNSPLHFGNGTRLTVT.

The rearrangement links TRBV9 to TRBJ2-1, with D tentatively TRBD2 (6 bases). In germline, CDR1 is SGDLS, CDR2 YYNGEE. The ends were cut back, 3 bases at V and 0 bases at J, with 16 bases in the middle. The CDR3 length is 17 residues. The CDR3 loop reads CASSAPEGLLSYNEQFF. CDR3 sequence (DNA): TGTGCCAGCAGCGCCCCCGAGGGACTTCTCTCCTACAATGAGCAGTTCTTC.

The gene calls are TRBV5-1 and TRBJ2-1, with 7 bases identical to TRBD2. The germline V gene encodes CDR1 SGHRS and CDR2 YFSETQ. The CDR3 length is 15 residues. J lost 6 bases, V lost 5 bases, and 11 bases had no gene match. In DNA, the CDR3 is TGCGCCAGCAGAGGTCGGGCGGGAGAGGTCAATGAGCAGTTCTTC. Protein: CASRGRAGEVNEQFF.

The chain recombines TRBV19 with TRBJ2-7; 10 bases agree with TRBD1. CDR3 size: 14 residues. V shed 5 bases and J 5 bases; nucleotides not matched to a gene: 6. Germline CDR1 reads LNHDA; CDR2 reads SQIVND (reference sequence). CDR3 loop: CASSPRQGADEQYF. Written as DNA, the CDR3 is TGTGCCAGTAGTCCGAGACAGGGGGCGGACGAGCAGTACTTC.

The chain employs TRBV5-1 and TRBJ1-3; 10 nucleotides agree with TRBD1. V was clipped by 1 base and J by 0 bases; unmatched bases: 13. Germline V gene sequence: CDR1 SGHRS, CDR2 YFSETQ. The CDR3 covers 20 residues. The CDR3 DNA reads as TGCGCCAGCAGCTTGAGATACGGTGGACAGGGGGAGAGCTCTGGAAACACCATATATTTT. It is translated as CASSLRYGGQGESSGNTIYF.

The CDR3 DNA is TGTGCCAGCAGTTCCTTGACAGGGGCGGGCACTGAAGCTTTCTTT. This gives the protein CASSSLTGAGTEAFF. This chain links TRBV27 with TRBJ1-1; 8 nucleotides agree with TRBD1. Per germline, CDR1 MNHEY and CDR2 SMNVEV (reference sequence). V shed 4 bases, J shed 4 bases, and the junction held 8 bases outside the gene matches. The CDR3 is 15 amino acids.